This entry is about one TCR beta chain. Some clones are missing from TCRdb's copy, which holds only in-frame ones; the method was immunoSEQ multiplex PCR. Of some 200,000 clones listed, approximately 85% are singletons. The sample comes from a study of blood T cell repertoires in COVID-19. Study-wide background: COVID-19 samples from acute and convalescent phases originated in the United States, Italy and Spain.

The clonotype was recovered from a woman of 80 years or more with acute or convalescent COVID-19. Sequenced: peripheral blood.

CDR3: CASSERGFDYGYTF. CDR3 DNA: TGTGCCAGCAGTGAACGCGGATTTGACTATGGCTACACCTTC. The chain employs TRBV2 and TRBJ1-2; no clear D gene. This CDR3 contains 14 residues. V was shortened by 2 bases and J by 3 bases, with 10 bases between the two germline ends. Germline V gene lookup returns CDR1 SNHLY and CDR2 FYNNEI.